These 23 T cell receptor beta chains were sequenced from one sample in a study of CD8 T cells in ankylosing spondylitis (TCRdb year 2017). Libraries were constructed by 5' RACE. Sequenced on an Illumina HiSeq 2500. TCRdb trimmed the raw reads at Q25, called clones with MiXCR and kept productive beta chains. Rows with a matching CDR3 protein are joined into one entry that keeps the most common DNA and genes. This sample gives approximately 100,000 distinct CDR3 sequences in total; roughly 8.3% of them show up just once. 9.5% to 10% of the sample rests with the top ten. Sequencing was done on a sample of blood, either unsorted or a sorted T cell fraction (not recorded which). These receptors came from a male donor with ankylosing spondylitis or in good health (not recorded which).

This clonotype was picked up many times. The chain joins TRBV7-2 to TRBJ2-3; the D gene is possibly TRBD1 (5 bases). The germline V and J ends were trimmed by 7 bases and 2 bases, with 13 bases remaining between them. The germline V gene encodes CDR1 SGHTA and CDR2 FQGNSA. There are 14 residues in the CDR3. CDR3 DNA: TGTGCCAGCAACCAGGGTAACCCCACAGATACGCAGTATTTT. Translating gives CASNQGNPTDTQYF.

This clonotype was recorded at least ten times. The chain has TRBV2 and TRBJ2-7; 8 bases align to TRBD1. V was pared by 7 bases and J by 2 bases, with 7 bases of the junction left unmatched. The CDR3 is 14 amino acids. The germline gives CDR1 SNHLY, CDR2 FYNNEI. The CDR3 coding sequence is TGTGCCAGCAATCTAGACAGGGGAACCTACGAGCAGTACTTC. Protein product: CASNLDRGTYEQYF.

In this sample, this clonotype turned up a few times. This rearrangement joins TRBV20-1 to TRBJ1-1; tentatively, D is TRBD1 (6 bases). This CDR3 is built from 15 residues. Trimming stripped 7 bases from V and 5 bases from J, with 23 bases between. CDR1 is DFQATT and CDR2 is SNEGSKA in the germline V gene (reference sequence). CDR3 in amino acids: CSVRAGTYWRTEAFF. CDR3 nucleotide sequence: TGCAGTGTTAGGGCCGGGACATATTGGAGGACTGAAGCTTTCTTT.

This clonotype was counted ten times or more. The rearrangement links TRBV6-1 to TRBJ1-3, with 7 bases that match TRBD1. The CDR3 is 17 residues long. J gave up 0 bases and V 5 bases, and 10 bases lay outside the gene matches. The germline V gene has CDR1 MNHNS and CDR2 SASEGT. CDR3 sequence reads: CASSPYEGQFSGNTIYF. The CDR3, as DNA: TGTGCCAGCAGTCCCTACGAGGGACAGTTCTCTGGAAACACCATATATTTT.

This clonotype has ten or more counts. CDR3 amino acids: CASSSSRVFYEQYF. The CDR3 DNA is TGTGCCAGCAGTTCCAGTCGGGTCTTTTACGAGCAGTACTTC. The chain couples TRBV6-2 or TRBV6-3 to TRBJ2-7, with D unclear. Looked up from germline, CDR1 is MNHEY and CDR2 is SVGEGT. Trimming pared 4 bases from V and 4 bases from J, leaving 14 bases between. The CDR3 covers 14 residues.

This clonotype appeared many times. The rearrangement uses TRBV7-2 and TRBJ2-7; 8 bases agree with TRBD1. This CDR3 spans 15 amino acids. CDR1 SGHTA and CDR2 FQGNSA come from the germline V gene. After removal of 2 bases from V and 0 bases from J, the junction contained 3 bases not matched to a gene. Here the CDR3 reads CASSLWTGLSYEQYF. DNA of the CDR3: TGTGCCAGCAGCTTATGGACAGGGCTCTCCTACGAGCAGTACTTC.

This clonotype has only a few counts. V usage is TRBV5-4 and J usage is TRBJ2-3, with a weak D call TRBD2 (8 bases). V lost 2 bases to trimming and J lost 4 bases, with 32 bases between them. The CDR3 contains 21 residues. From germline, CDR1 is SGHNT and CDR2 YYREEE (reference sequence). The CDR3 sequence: CASSFLIPGQRPGLVADTQYF. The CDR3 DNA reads TGTGCCAGCAGCTTCCTGATTCCGGGACAGAGACCGGGACTAGTGGCAGATACGCAGTATTTT. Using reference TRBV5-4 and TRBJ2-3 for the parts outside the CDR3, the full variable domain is ETGVTQSPTHLIKTRGQQVTLRCSSQSGHNTVSWYQQALGQGPQFIFQYYREEENGRGNFPPRFSGLQFPNYSSELNVNALELDDSALYLCASSFLIPGQRPGLVADTQYFGPGTRLTVL.

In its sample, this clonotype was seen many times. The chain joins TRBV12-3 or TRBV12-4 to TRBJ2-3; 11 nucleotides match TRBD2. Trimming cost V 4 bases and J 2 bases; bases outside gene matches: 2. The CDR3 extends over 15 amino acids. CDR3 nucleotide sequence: TGTGCCAGCAGTTCTAGCGGGGGGCCCACAGATACGCAGTATTTT. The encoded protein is CASSSSGGPTDTQYF.

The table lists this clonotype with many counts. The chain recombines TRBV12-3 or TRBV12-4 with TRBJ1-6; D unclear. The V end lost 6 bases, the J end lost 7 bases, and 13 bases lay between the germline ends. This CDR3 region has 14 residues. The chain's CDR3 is CASSVLTANSPLHF. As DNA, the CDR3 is TGTGCCAGCAGCGTTCTCACGGCCAATTCACCCCTCCACTTT.

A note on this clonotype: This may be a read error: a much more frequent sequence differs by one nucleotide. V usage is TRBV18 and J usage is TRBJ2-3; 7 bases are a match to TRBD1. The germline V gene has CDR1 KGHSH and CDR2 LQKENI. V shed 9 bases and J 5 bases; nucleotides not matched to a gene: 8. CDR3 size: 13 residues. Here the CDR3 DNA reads TGTGCCAGATCGCTCACAGGGGAAGATACGCAGTATTTT. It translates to CARSLTGEDTQYF. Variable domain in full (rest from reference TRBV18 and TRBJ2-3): NAGVMQNPRHLVRRRGQEARLRCSPMKGHSHVYWYRQLPEEGLKFMVYLQKENIIDESGMPKERFSAEFPKEGPSILRIQQVVRGDSAAYFCARSLTGEDTQYFGPGTRLTVL.

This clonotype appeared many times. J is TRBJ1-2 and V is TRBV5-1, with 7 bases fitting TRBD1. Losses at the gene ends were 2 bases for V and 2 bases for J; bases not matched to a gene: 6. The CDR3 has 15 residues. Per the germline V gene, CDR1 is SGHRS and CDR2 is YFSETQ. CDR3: CASSFPGQPNYGYTF. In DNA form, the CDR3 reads TGCGCCAGCAGCTTCCCGGGACAGCCGAACTATGGCTACACCTTC. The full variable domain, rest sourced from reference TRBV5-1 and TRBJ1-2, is KAGVTQTPRYLIKTRGQQVTLSCSPISGHRSVSWYQQTPGQGLQFLFEYFSETQRNKGNFPGRFSGRQFSNSRSEMNVSTLELGDSALYLCASSFPGQPNYGYTFGSGTRLTVV.

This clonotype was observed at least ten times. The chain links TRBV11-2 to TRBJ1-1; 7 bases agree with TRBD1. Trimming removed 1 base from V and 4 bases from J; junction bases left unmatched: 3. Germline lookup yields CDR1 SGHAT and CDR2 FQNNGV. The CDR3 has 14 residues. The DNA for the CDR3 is TGTGCCAGCAGCTTAGTAGGGGGCTTCACTGAAGCTTTCTTT. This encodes CASSLVGGFTEAFF.

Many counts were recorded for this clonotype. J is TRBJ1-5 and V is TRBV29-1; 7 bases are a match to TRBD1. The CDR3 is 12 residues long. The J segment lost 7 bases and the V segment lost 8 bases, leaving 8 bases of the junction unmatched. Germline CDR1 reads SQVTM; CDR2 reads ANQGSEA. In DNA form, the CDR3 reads TGCAGCACGAGACAGGGAGAGCAGCCCCAGCATTTT. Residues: CSTRQGEQPQHF.

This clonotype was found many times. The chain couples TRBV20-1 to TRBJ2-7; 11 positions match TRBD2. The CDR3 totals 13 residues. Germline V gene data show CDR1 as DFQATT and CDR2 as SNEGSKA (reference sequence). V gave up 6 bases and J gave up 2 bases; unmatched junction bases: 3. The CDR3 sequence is CSARLAGPYEQYF. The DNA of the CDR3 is TGCAGTGCGCGACTAGCGGGACCCTACGAGCAGTACTTC.

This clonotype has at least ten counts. CDR3 protein: CSVEYGIRQDTQYF. Written as DNA, the CDR3 is TGCAGCGTTGAATACGGAATTCGTCAAGATACGCAGTATTTT. V and J are TRBV29-1 and TRBJ2-3; D is ambiguous. Germline V gives CDR1 SQVTM, CDR2 ANQGSEA. V shed 2 bases and J shed 5 bases, with 14 bases lying between them. The CDR3 has 14 amino acids.

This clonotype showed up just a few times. The CDR3 sequence: CASSLILAGYNEQFF. CDR3 nucleotide sequence: TGTGCCAGCAGCTTAATTCTAGCGGGGTACAATGAGCAGTTCTTC. The V and J genes are TRBV7-3 and TRBJ2-1; the match to TRBD2 covers 9 bases. Germline trimming cut 1 base from V and 4 bases from J; bases unmatched to any gene: 2. The CDR3 length is 15 residues. Germline lookup yields CDR1 SGHTA and CDR2 FQGTGA.

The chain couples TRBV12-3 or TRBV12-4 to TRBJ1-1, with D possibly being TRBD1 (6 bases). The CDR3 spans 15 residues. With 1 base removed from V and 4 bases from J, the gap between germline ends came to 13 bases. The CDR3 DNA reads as TGTGCCAGCAGTTTAGAGAGTACAGGGCGCACTGAAGCTTTCTTT. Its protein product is CASSLESTGRTEAFF.

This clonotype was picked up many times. CDR3 nucleotide sequence: TGTGCCTGGAGTGTAACCGTAGCAACTAATGAAAAACTGTTTTTT. Translating gives CAWSVTVATNEKLFF. The chain employs TRBV30 and TRBJ1-4; D gene ambiguous. This CDR3 region has 15 residues. Per the germline V gene, CDR1 is GTSNPN and CDR2 is SVGIG (reference sequence). Trimming removed 0 bases from V and 0 bases from J, with 8 bases in between.

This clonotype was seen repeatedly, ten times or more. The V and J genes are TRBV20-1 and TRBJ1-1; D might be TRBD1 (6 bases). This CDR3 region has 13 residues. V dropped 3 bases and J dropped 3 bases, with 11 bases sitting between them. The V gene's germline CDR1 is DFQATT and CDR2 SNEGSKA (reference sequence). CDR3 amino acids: CSASAGADTEAFF. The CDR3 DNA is TGCAGTGCTAGTGCGGGGGCCGACACTGAAGCTTTCTTT.

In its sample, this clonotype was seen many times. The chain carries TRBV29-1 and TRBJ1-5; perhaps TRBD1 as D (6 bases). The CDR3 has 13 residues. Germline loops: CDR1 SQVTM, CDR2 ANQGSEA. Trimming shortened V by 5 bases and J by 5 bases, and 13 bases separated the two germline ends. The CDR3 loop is CSVLEQGDQPQHF. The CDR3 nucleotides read TGCAGCGTTCTCGAACAGGGCGATCAGCCCCAGCATTTT.

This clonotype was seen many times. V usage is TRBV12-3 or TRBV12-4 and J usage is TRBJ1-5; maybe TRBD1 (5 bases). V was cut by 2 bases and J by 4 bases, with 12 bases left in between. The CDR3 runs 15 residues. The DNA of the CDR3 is TGTGCCAGCAGTTTAAGGGTCGGGGGGAATCAGCCCCAGCATTTT. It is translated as CASSLRVGGNQPQHF.

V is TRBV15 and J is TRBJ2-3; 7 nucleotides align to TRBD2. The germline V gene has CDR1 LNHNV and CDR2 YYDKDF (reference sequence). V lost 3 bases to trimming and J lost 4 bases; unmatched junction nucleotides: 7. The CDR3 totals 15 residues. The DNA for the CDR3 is TGTGCCACCAGCAGGACGACTAGCTTCTCAGATACGCAGTATTTT. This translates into CATSRTTSFSDTQYF.

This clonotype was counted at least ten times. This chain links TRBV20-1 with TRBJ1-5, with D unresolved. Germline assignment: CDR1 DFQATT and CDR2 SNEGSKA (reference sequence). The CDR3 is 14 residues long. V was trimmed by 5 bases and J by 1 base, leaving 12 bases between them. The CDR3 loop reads CSAVIGLSNQPQHF. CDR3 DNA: TGCAGTGCTGTCATCGGTTTAAGCAATCAGCCCCAGCATTTT.